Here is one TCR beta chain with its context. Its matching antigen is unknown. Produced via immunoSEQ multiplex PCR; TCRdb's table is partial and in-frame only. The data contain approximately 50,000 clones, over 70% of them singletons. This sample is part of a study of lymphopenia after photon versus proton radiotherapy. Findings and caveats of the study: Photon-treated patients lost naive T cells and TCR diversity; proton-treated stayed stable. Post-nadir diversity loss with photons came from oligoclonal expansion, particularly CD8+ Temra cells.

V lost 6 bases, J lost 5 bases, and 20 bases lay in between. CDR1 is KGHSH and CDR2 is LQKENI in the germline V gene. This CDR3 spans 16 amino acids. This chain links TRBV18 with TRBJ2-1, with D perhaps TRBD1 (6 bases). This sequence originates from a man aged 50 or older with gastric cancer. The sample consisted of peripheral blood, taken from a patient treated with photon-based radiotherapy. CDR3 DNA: TGTGCCAGCTCCCCGGAAGGGGGTGGAAGGGACAATGAGCAGTTCTTC. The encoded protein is CASSPEGGGRDNEQFF.